This is a list of T cell receptor beta chains from one sample in a study of T-cell memory formation after mild COVID-19. In TCRdb, the 5' RACE reads were re-called with MiXCR into one record per CDR3 protein. The profile covers 250,000 to 300,000 distinct CDR3 sequences, with around 15% appearing a single time and more than 20% taken by the ten largest. Input material: PBMCs or a T cell subset sorted from them (not recorded which). These receptors all stem from a young man who had mild COVID-19 (a few samples of this study predate the infection). Cell type and time point are not known. Each CDR3 is given with its conserved first and last residue. Fields, in order: D gene, J gene, clone size, V gene, CDR3 protein, CDR3 DNA. A D gene is named only where the DNA matches it firmly. The size entry is marked missing in some rows and otherwise reads once, few, many or a size class.

d_call: .
j_call: TRBJ2-4
clone_size: .
v_call: TRBV10-3
cdr3_aa: CAIGGPKNIQYF
cdr3_nt: TGTGCCATCGGTGGGCCCAAAAACATTCAGTACTTC

d_call: TRBD2
j_call: TRBJ2-7
clone_size: few
v_call: TRBV7-8
cdr3_aa: CASSADGGAKQYF
cdr3_nt: TGTGCCAGCAGCGCAGACGGGGGGGCAAAGCAGTACTTC

d_call: .
j_call: TRBJ1-5
clone_size: .
v_call: TRBV19
cdr3_aa: CASSYGFNQPQHF
cdr3_nt: TGTGCCAGTAGTTACGGGTTCAATCAGCCCCAGCATTTT

d_call: TRBD2
j_call: TRBJ2-7
clone_size: .
v_call: TRBV6-5
cdr3_aa: CASRPPRGGTSSYEQYF
cdr3_nt: TGTGCCAGCAGGCCCCCTCGAGGGGGGACTAGCTCCTACGAGCAGTACTTC

d_call: .
j_call: TRBJ1-2
clone_size: .
v_call: TRBV19
cdr3_aa: CASRVAGRNLYGYTF
cdr3_nt: TGTGCCAGTAGAGTTGCCGGGCGCAACTTGTATGGCTACACCTTC

d_call: .
j_call: TRBJ2-6
clone_size: .
v_call: TRBV7-3
cdr3_aa: CASSFLGNGAGANVLTF
cdr3_nt: TGTGCCAGCAGCTTTCTGGGAAATGGAGCTGGGGCCAACGTCCTGACTTTC

d_call: .
j_call: TRBJ2-1
clone_size: few
v_call: TRBV20-1
cdr3_aa: CSASKGDEQFF
cdr3_nt: TGCAGTGCTTCCAAGGGCGATGAGCAGTTCTTC

d_call: .
j_call: TRBJ1-1
clone_size: .
v_call: TRBV6-5
cdr3_aa: CASSSNLGSTEAFF
cdr3_nt: TGTGCCAGCAGTTCTAACCTGGGGTCCACTGAAGCTTTCTTT

d_call: .
j_call: TRBJ2-6
clone_size: .
v_call: TRBV7-2
cdr3_aa: CASSLAEVNVLTF
cdr3_nt: TGTGCCAGCAGCTTAGCAGAGGTCAACGTCCTGACTTTC

d_call: TRBD1
j_call: TRBJ2-6
clone_size: .
v_call: TRBV11-2
cdr3_aa: CASSLGTGGVLTF
cdr3_nt: TGTGCCAGCAGCTTAGGGACAGGAGGCGTCCTGACTTTC

d_call: .
j_call: TRBJ2-7
clone_size: .
v_call: TRBV20-1
cdr3_aa: CSAIGPSSGYEQYF
cdr3_nt: TGCAGTGCTATAGGGCCATCGTCGGGCTACGAGCAGTACTTC

d_call: .
j_call: TRBJ1-1
clone_size: many
v_call: TRBV5-1
cdr3_aa: CASRIRGAGNTEAFF
cdr3_nt: TGCGCCAGCCGAATCCGGGGGGCTGGAAACACTGAAGCTTTCTTT

d_call: .
j_call: TRBJ2-7
clone_size: few
v_call: TRBV9
cdr3_aa: CASSVDGSSYEQYF
cdr3_nt: TGTGCCAGCAGCGTAGACGGAAGCTCCTACGAGCAGTACTTC

d_call: .
j_call: TRBJ1-1
clone_size: many
v_call: TRBV12-3/TRBV12-4
cdr3_aa: CASSPQPTGNTEAFF
cdr3_nt: TGTGCCAGCAGTCCGCAACCGACAGGGAACACTGAAGCTTTCTTT

d_call: TRBD1
j_call: TRBJ2-6
clone_size: many
v_call: TRBV20-1
cdr3_aa: CSARTGAGANVLTF
cdr3_nt: TGCAGTGCTAGGACAGGGGCTGGGGCCAACGTCCTGACTTTC

d_call: .
j_call: TRBJ2-5
clone_size: few
v_call: TRBV12-3/TRBV12-4
cdr3_aa: CASRFRSETQYF
cdr3_nt: TGTGCCAGCAGATTCAGGTCAGAGACCCAGTACTTC

d_call: TRBD1
j_call: TRBJ2-4
clone_size: few
v_call: TRBV4-2
cdr3_aa: CASSQDPDRGNIQYF
cdr3_nt: TGTGCCAGCAGCCAAGATCCCGACAGGGGGAACATTCAGTACTTC

d_call: .
j_call: TRBJ1-1
clone_size: few
v_call: TRBV3-1
cdr3_aa: CASSREWGDTEAFF
cdr3_nt: TGTGCCAGCAGCCGTGAATGGGGCGACACTGAAGCTTTCTTT

d_call: .
j_call: TRBJ1-5
clone_size: few
v_call: TRBV6-2/TRBV6-3
cdr3_aa: CASTRTGIEQPQHF
cdr3_nt: TGTGCCAGCACCAGGACGGGTATAGAGCAGCCCCAGCATTTT

d_call: .
j_call: TRBJ1-3
clone_size: .
v_call: TRBV4-3
cdr3_aa: CASSQDGGSGNTIYF
cdr3_nt: TGCGCCAGCAGCCAAGATGGCGGCTCTGGAAACACCATATATTTT

d_call: .
j_call: TRBJ2-5
clone_size: many
v_call: TRBV27
cdr3_aa: CASSFVGETQYF
cdr3_nt: TGTGCCAGCAGTTTTGTAGGAGAGACCCAGTACTTC

d_call: .
j_call: TRBJ2-2
clone_size: .
v_call: TRBV4-1
cdr3_aa: CASSPPGLNTGELFF
cdr3_nt: TGCGCCAGCAGCCCGCCAGGTCTGAACACCGGGGAGCTGTTTTTT

d_call: .
j_call: TRBJ1-1
clone_size: .
v_call: TRBV29-1
cdr3_aa: CSALGATGTEAFF
cdr3_nt: TGCAGCGCACTGGGCGCCACGGGCACTGAAGCTTTCTTT

d_call: .
j_call: TRBJ1-5
clone_size: many
v_call: TRBV20-1
cdr3_aa: CSASVLGENQHF
cdr3_nt: TGCAGTGCTAGCGTACTCGGGGAAAATCAGCATTTT

d_call: TRBD2
j_call: TRBJ2-4
clone_size: many
v_call: TRBV28
cdr3_aa: CASSSRGALAKNIQYF
cdr3_nt: TGTGCCAGCAGTTCGCGGGGGGCTCTAGCCAAAAACATTCAGTACTTC

d_call: TRBD2
j_call: TRBJ2-3
clone_size: few
v_call: TRBV4-2
cdr3_aa: CASSLAGVGTDTQYF
cdr3_nt: TGTGCCAGCAGCTTAGCGGGGGTCGGCACAGATACGCAGTATTTT

d_call: .
j_call: TRBJ2-3
clone_size: few
v_call: TRBV12-3/TRBV12-4
cdr3_aa: CASSPMILSANF
cdr3_nt: TGTGCCAGCAGTCCAATGATACTCAGCGCGAATTTT

d_call: .
j_call: TRBJ2-5
clone_size: few
v_call: TRBV29-1
cdr3_aa: CSVGLVGGQETQYF
cdr3_nt: TGCAGCGTAGGCTTGGTGGGAGGCCAAGAGACCCAGTACTTC

d_call: .
j_call: TRBJ2-1
clone_size: .
v_call: TRBV14
cdr3_aa: CASSRDAGRLDNEQFF
cdr3_nt: TGTGCCAGCAGCCGGGACGCGGGGCGCCTCGACAATGAGCAGTTCTTC

d_call: TRBD1
j_call: TRBJ1-2
clone_size: few
v_call: TRBV4-1
cdr3_aa: CASSTGQGAGRTYGYTF
cdr3_nt: TGCGCCAGCAGCACCGGACAGGGGGCAGGACGGACCTATGGCTACACCTTC

d_call: TRBD2
j_call: TRBJ2-1
clone_size: many
v_call: TRBV2
cdr3_aa: CASARGTRITEQFF
cdr3_nt: TGTGCCAGCGCGCGGGGGACTAGGATAACCGAGCAGTTCTTC

d_call: .
j_call: TRBJ2-3
clone_size: few
v_call: TRBV6-5
cdr3_aa: CASSYTGRLTDTQYF
cdr3_nt: TGTGCCAGCAGTTACACGGGACGGTTGACAGATACGCAGTATTTT

d_call: TRBD1
j_call: TRBJ1-6
clone_size: few
v_call: TRBV6-6
cdr3_aa: CASSYSVQGNSPLHF
cdr3_nt: TGTGCCAGCAGTTACTCGGTACAGGGGAATTCACCCCTCCACTTT

d_call: TRBD1
j_call: TRBJ1-2
clone_size: few
v_call: TRBV7-2
cdr3_aa: CASSPRTGWGGYTF
cdr3_nt: TGTGCCAGCAGCCCACGGACAGGCTGGGGTGGCTACACCTTC

d_call: .
j_call: TRBJ2-7
clone_size: .
v_call: TRBV7-6
cdr3_aa: CASSLGRGFSYEQYF
cdr3_nt: TGTGCCAGCAGCTTAGGGCGAGGGTTCTCCTACGAGCAGTACTTC

d_call: .
j_call: TRBJ2-3
clone_size: .
v_call: TRBV7-8
cdr3_aa: CASSLEPPPVDTDTQYF
cdr3_nt: TGTGCCAGCAGCTTAGAACCACCGCCCGTTGACACAGATACGCAGTATTTT

d_call: .
j_call: TRBJ1-5
clone_size: .
v_call: TRBV20-1
cdr3_aa: CSAGRQGVF
cdr3_nt: TGCAGTGCCGGGAGGCAGGGTGTTTTT

d_call: .
j_call: TRBJ2-3
clone_size: many
v_call: TRBV6-5
cdr3_aa: CASSYSSGSHGTDTQYF
cdr3_nt: TGTGCCAGCAGTTACTCATCGGGTTCCCATGGCACAGATACGCAGTATTTT

d_call: TRBD2
j_call: TRBJ2-3
clone_size: .
v_call: TRBV5-1
cdr3_aa: CASSPPGRGVPDTQYF
cdr3_nt: TGCGCCAGCAGCCCCCCAGGGCGGGGGGTCCCAGATACGCAGTATTTT

d_call: .
j_call: TRBJ1-6
clone_size: .
v_call: TRBV5-1
cdr3_aa: CASSLGTARGANSPLHF
cdr3_nt: TGCGCCAGCAGCTTGGGGACAGCCCGTGGGGCTAATTCACCCCTCCACTTT

d_call: .
j_call: TRBJ2-3
clone_size: few
v_call: TRBV7-2
cdr3_aa: CASSLDGRSTDTQYF
cdr3_nt: TGTGCCAGCAGCTTAGATGGGAGAAGCACAGATACGCAGTATTTT

d_call: TRBD1
j_call: TRBJ2-7
clone_size: .
v_call: TRBV14
cdr3_aa: CASSQDEGGDEQYF
cdr3_nt: TGTGCCAGCAGCCAAGACGAAGGGGGCGACGAGCAGTACTTC

d_call: TRBD1
j_call: TRBJ2-7
clone_size: .
v_call: TRBV20-1
cdr3_aa: CSAGQGRREQYF
cdr3_nt: TGCAGTGCGGGACAGGGCCGGCGCGAGCAGTACTTC

d_call: TRBD1
j_call: TRBJ2-1
clone_size: few
v_call: TRBV18
cdr3_aa: CASSPPDRGAYNEQFF
cdr3_nt: TGTGCCAGCTCACCACCTGACAGGGGGGCCTACAATGAGCAGTTCTTC

d_call: .
j_call: TRBJ1-5
clone_size: few
v_call: TRBV12-3/TRBV12-4
cdr3_aa: CASSPGGPNQPQHF
cdr3_nt: TGTGCCAGCAGCCCGGGGGGGCCTAATCAGCCCCAGCATTTT

d_call: .
j_call: TRBJ1-4
clone_size: .
v_call: TRBV4-3
cdr3_aa: CASSPDHSHNEKLFF
cdr3_nt: TGCGCCAGCAGCCCCGACCACAGCCATAATGAAAAACTGTTTTTT

d_call: .
j_call: TRBJ1-1
clone_size: .
v_call: TRBV29-1
cdr3_aa: CSVAEQGYTEAFF
cdr3_nt: TGCAGCGTTGCAGAGCAGGGGTACACTGAAGCTTTCTTT

d_call: TRBD1
j_call: TRBJ1-2
clone_size: .
v_call: TRBV7-9
cdr3_aa: CASSLMGQTGGRKTDYGYTF
cdr3_nt: TGTGCCAGCAGCTTAATGGGGCAGACAGGGGGTAGGAAAACTGACTATGGCTACACCTTC

d_call: TRBD1
j_call: TRBJ1-2
clone_size: few
v_call: TRBV5-1
cdr3_aa: CASSNGQPQGAHGYTF
cdr3_nt: TGCGCCAGCAGCAATGGGCAACCTCAGGGGGCCCATGGCTACACCTTC

d_call: .
j_call: TRBJ2-7
clone_size: .
v_call: TRBV5-1
cdr3_aa: CASRDAEEGGLWYF
cdr3_nt: TGCGCCAGCAGGGATGCGGAGGAGGGTGGGCTCTGGTACTTC

d_call: TRBD1
j_call: TRBJ2-7
clone_size: .
v_call: TRBV25-1
cdr3_aa: CASSDPTGADYEQYF
cdr3_nt: TGTGCCAGCAGTGATCCCACAGGGGCGGACTACGAGCAGTACTTC

d_call: .
j_call: TRBJ2-2
clone_size: .
v_call: TRBV12-3/TRBV12-4
cdr3_aa: CASSKTGPYTGELFF
cdr3_nt: TGTGCCAGCAGTAAGACAGGACCCTACACCGGGGAGCTGTTTTTT

d_call: .
j_call: TRBJ2-2
clone_size: few
v_call: TRBV6-1
cdr3_aa: CASSPQNTGELFF
cdr3_nt: TGTGCCAGCAGTCCCCAGAACACCGGGGAGCTGTTTTTT

d_call: .
j_call: TRBJ1-1
clone_size: few
v_call: TRBV4-3
cdr3_aa: CASSQMLRVGSRNTEAFF
cdr3_nt: TGCGCCAGCAGCCAAATGCTAAGGGTGGGGAGTAGGAACACTGAAGCTTTCTTT

d_call: TRBD1
j_call: TRBJ2-1
clone_size: .
v_call: TRBV7-9
cdr3_aa: CASRGRGNNEQFF
cdr3_nt: TGTGCCAGCAGGGGCAGGGGGAACAATGAGCAGTTCTTC